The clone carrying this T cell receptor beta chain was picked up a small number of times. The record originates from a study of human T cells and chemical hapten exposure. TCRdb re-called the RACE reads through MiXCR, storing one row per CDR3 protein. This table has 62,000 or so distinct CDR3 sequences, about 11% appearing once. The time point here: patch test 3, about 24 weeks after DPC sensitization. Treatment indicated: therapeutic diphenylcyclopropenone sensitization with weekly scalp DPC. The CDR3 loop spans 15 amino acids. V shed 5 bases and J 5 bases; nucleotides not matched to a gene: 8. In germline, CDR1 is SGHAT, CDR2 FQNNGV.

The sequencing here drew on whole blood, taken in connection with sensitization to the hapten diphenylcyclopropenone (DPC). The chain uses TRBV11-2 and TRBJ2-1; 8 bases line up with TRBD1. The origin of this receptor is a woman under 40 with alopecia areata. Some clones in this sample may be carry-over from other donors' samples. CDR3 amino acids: CASSTWTGINNEQFF. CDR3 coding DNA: TGTGCCAGCAGCACCTGGACAGGGATAAACAATGAGCAGTTCTTC.